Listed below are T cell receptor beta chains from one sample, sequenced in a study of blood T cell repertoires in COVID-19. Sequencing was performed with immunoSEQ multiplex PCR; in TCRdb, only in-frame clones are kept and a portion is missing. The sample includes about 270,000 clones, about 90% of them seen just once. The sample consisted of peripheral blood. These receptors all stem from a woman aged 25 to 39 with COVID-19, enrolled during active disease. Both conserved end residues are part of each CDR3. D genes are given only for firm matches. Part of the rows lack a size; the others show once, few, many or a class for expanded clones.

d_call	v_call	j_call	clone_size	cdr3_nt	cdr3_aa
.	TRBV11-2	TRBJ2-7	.	TGTGCCAGCAGCTTAGATCCCAGGAGGGATGGCCACGAGCAGTACTTC	CASSLDPRRDGHEQYF
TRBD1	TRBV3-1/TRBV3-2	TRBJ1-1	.	TGTGCCAGCAGCCCCCTGATTGGACAGGGCTCGTTTGGCACTGAAGCTTTCTTT	CASSPLIGQGSFGTEAFF
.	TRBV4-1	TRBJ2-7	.	TGCGCCAGCAGCCCGGGCGACAGGACTTCCTACGAGCAGTACTTC	CASSPGDRTSYEQYF
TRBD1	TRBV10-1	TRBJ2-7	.	TGCGCCAGGACCCGGGACAGGATTAAAGGGGAGCAGTACTTC	CARTRDRIKGEQYF
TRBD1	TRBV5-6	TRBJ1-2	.	TGTGCCAGCCGGGACAGGCTTCCTTTTGGGTATGGCTACACCTTC	CASRDRLPFGYGYTF
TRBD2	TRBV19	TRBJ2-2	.	TGTGCCAGTAGTATCATTTTAGCGGGGGGGAACACCGGGGAGCTGTTTTTT	CASSIILAGGNTGELFF
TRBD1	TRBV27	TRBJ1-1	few	TGTGCCAGCAGTAACCCGGGACAGGGCAGCACTGAAGCTTTCTTT	CASSNPGQGSTEAFF
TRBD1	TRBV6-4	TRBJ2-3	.	TGTGCCAGCAGCCCGGGACAGGGGGCGAATACGCAGTATTTT	CASSPGQGANTQYF
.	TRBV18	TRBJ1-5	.	TGTGCCAGCTTAGGAGAGATTAATCAGCCCCAGCATTTT	CASLGEINQPQHF
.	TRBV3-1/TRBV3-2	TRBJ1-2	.	TGTGCCAGCAGCCAAGTCTATCGCCAGGGAAACTATGGCTACACCTTC	CASSQVYRQGNYGYTF
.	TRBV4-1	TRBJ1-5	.	TGCGCCAGCAGCCAAGATCGGAGCAGGGGCAATCAGCCCCAGCATTTT	CASSQDRSRGNQPQHF
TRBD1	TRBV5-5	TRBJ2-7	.	TGTGCCAGCAGCTTCGGTTTAGACAGGGGGGAGCAGTACTTC	CASSFGLDRGEQYF
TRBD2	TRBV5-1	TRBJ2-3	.	TGCGCCAGCAGCTCGCGGGGGGCCGGAGATACGCAGTATTTT	CASSSRGAGDTQYF
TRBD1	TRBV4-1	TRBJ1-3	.	TGCGCCAGCAGCCTAGGACAGGGGGCTGTCTCTGGAAACACCATATATTTT	CASSLGQGAVSGNTIYF
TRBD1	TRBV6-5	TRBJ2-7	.	TGTGCCAGCAGGATGACAGGGCCGCCCTACGAGCAGTACTTC	CASRMTGPPYEQYF
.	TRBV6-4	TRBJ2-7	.	TGTGCCAGCAGTGACGGTCCGGGGGGCATAGACGAGCAGTACTTC	CASSDGPGGIDEQYF
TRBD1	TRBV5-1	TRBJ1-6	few	TGCGCCAGCAGCCCGGGAGTCCCAGGGGGGACCCTCCACTTT	CASSPGVPGGTLHF
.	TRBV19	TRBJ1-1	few	TGTGCCAGTAGCCCTCGTGCCTTCACGAGGAGGATGAACACTGAAGCTTTCTTT	CASSPRAFTRRMNTEAFF
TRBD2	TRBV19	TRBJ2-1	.	TGTGCCAGTTTAATGAGACTAGCGGGGGTTCATGAGCAGTTCTTC	CASLMRLAGVHEQFF
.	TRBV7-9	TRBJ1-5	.	TGTGCCAGCAGCTTAGCGGGGCCAGGGTTACAGCCCCAGCATTTT	CASSLAGPGLQPQHF
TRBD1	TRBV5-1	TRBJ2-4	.	TGCGCCAGCAGCTCTAGGGGTCCCGGGACAGGTTACGCAACCAAAAACATTCAGTACTTC	CASSSRGPGTGYATKNIQYF
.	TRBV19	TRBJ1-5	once	TGTGCCAGTAGTATCACCCACAGGGATCAGCCCCAGCATTTT	CASSITHRDQPQHF
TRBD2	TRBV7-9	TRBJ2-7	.	TGTGCCAGCAGCTTAGTTGGACTAGCGGGGAACGAGCAGTACTTC	CASSLVGLAGNEQYF
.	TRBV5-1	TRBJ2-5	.	TGCGCCAGCAGCCCCAACCCCCGGGAGACCCAGTACTTC	CASSPNPRETQYF
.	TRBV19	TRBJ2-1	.	TGTGCCAGTAGTATGGGTAGCCACAATGAGCAGTTCTTC	CASSMGSHNEQFF
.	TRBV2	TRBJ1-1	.	TGTGCCAGCAGTGAGACCGCAGGGTCTGAAGCTTTCTTT	CASSETAGSEAFF
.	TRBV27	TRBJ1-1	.	TGTGCCAGCAGTCCACAGGGCTGGGCTGAAGCTTTCTTT	CASSPQGWAEAFF
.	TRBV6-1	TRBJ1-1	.	TGTGCCAGCAGTGAAGAGGTCGGTGGGGGCCCTGAAGCTTTCTTT	CASSEEVGGGPEAFF
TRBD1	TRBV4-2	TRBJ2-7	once	TGTGCCAGCAGCCAAGGCATTCAAGGGACAGGAGACCCCTACGAGCAGTACTTC	CASSQGIQGTGDPYEQYF
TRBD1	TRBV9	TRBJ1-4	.	TGTGCCAGCAGCGAGAACAGGGGGCGCGAACTGTTTTTT	CASSENRGRELFF
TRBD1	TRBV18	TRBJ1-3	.	TGTGCCAGCTCACTTTACAGGGGAACTGGAAACACCATATATTTT	CASSLYRGTGNTIYF
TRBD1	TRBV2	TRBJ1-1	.	TGTGCCAGCAGCCTCGGACAGGGGGACACTGAAGCTTTCTTT	CASSLGQGDTEAFF
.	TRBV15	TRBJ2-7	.	TGTGCCACCAGCAGGGACAAGCCCTACGAGCAGTACTTC	CATSRDKPYEQYF